This T cell receptor beta chain was sequenced in a study of regulatory T cells in long-lasting Graves disease. Study findings and constraints: Public clonotype sharing was higher in persistent than newly diagnosed patients. Persistent disease showed a preference for TRBV28, TRBJ1-2 and TRBJ2-5. Persistent Graves' patients showed reduced TCR diversity versus newly diagnosed patients.

Time point: newly diagnosed GD, antithyroid drugs for less than 3 months. PBMC-derived RNA was used for the TCR library. V was pared by 4 bases and J by 3 bases, with 6 bases of the junction left unmatched. Germline values: CDR1 SQVTM, CDR2 ANQGSEA. The CDR3 totals 14 residues. To note about this clonotype: Its antigen remains unidentified.

Construction of the TCR beta libraries employed iRepertoire HTBI primers in conjunction with Arm-PCR of CDR3 regions. From the multiplex PCR reads, TCRdb called clonotypes with MiXCR, one entry per CDR3 protein. Here the sample spans about 620,000 distinct CDR3 sequences, about 15% being singletons. This sample was also put to use in a study of T cells in Graves' hyperthyroidism and ophthalmopathy. That study adds: Initially, a first-round RT-PCR of the TCR CDR3 employed the HTBI primer set.

The chain has TRBV29-1 and TRBJ2-7, with 10 bases aligning to TRBD2. The starting material was peripheral blood mononuclear cells (PBMCs), obtained at new diagnosis, from a patient treated with antithyroid drugs. This clonotype was obtained from a woman aged 30 to 39 with Graves disease. The CDR3 DNA reads as TGCAGCGTTGTTCAGCGGGAGGGCCGCTACGAGCAGTACTTC. Translation: CSVVQREGRYEQYF.